Listed below are T cell receptor beta chains from one sample, sequenced in a study of cytomegalovirus exposure and HLA in healthy donors. Sequenced by immunoSEQ multiplex PCR; TCRdb stores in-frame clones only, minus some. Among 75,000 to 90,000 clones listed, around 77% were seen once. Sequenced material: PBMCs. The receptor source for this set is a man aged 50-59 years in good health and CMV-seronegative. The CDR3 runs from the conserved cysteine through the conserved F or W.

TRBV23-1 | CASSPRTGCGYTF
TRBV28 | CASTMAGTSGETQYF
TRBV2 | CASIGPGQPQHF
TRBV10-3 | CAISEPHGGGGGEKLFF
TRBV21-1 | CASSKTTADSFTYEQYF
TRBV4-2 | CASSLTRAGGGNTGELFF
TRBV6-1 | CASSEGQLVSGYTF
TRBV5-1 | CASSLRSNEKLFF
TRBV6-5 | CASSILAGGYNEQFF
TRBV7-3 | CASSRWGESYNEQFF
TRBV4-3 | CASSQEASGGRAKTQYF
TRBV4-1 | CASSQRTGQETQYF
TRBV5-1 | CASSWGQGAFTDTQYF
TRBV5-1 | CASSLGAPSQETQYF
TRBV6-1 | CASSLQGEGNQPQHF
TRBV7-2 | CASSLPGVTNEKLFF
TRBV6-1 | CASAGAGWDTQYF
TRBV5-1 | CASSLEVTGGETQYF
TRBV19 | CASHGLAVNNEQFF
TRBV7-6 | CASSLAGGNNSPLHF
TRBV6-5 | CASSEAGNQPQHF
TRBV11-3 | CASSLRLNPVTDTQYF
TRBV11-1 | CASSLQTNTGELFF
TRBV5-1 | CASSTAGQGRLEAKNIQYF
TRBV4-3 | CASSQDWGGGGYGYTF
TRBV19 | CASRGTSGGASSYNEQFF
TRBV5-1 | CASRLTVMNTEAFF
TRBV9 | CASSVFGGTSGANVLTF
TRBV19 | CASISPYRPQGQSEAFF
TRBV27 | CASSLSGLMNTGELFF
TRBV30 | CAWSDGTGNQPQHF
TRBV21-1 | CASSKAQPQGLAPDTQYF
TRBV11-2 | CASSLTGQAAFTDTQYF
TRBV7-9 | CASSFEVSGNTIYF
TRBV7-6 | CASSMTGSDQPQHF
TRBV6-1 | CASSELISRGEAQYF
TRBV5-4 | CASSLDSQNEQYF
TRBV29-1 | CSVGRQGRDTQYF
TRBV7-8 | CASTTRITDTQYF
TRBV4-3 | CASSQGFRTSNTGELFF
TRBV6-5 | CARPLGRVREKLFF
TRBV13 | CASRNTGTGNSPLHF
TRBV2 | CATLGQTYEQYF
TRBV7-2 | CASSSRPGSIVSKNIQYF
TRBV25-1 | CASGGDTDTQYF
TRBV4-3 | CASSQVAGSRDEQFF
TRBV6-1 | CASSEHGTSSYNEQFF
TRBV9 | CARGQGNGKAFF
TRBV10-3 | CAISEGRNSNQPQHF
TRBV12-5 | CASGLSLTGGYTEAFF
TRBV7-8 | CASSSGGYNEQFF
TRBV12-5 | CASGTGTLYEQYF
TRBV19 | CASSIDRANSPLHF
TRBV9 | CASSVAPGTGGEQYF
TRBV28 | CASSLSGQGYEQYF
TRBV11-3 | CASSLDEGTEAFF
TRBV7-2 | CASRTGGTDTQYF
TRBV19 | CASVDSTSGNTIYF
TRBV5-6 | CASSYYSGDTGELFF